This T cell receptor (beta chain) was captured by sequencing in a study of shared T cell receptors in the human thymus (dated by TCRdb to the early 2020s). In the study overall: The study examined how self-reactive, shared T-cell receptor alpha chains are generated in the human thymus.

The CDR3 spans 17 residues, from the cysteine through the phenylalanine. Left in the record is the CDR3 DNA by itself, 51 bases read in frame from the first base. CDR1 and CDR2, per the germline V gene (reference sequence), are SEHNR and FQNEAQ. V trim: 3 bases; J trim: 1 base; unmatched bases: 11. Library method: the immunoSEQ multiplex PCR assay. The source is immuneACCESS, and TCRdb retained only in-frame sequences with V and J called. Part of the clones is not carried over; for the studies checked, unresolved V genes explain less than half of this, and the remainder is unexplained. The sample contains 500,000 to 850,000 clones, 87% of them found a single time. The ten most abundant clones make up roughly 0.0089% of the sample. A note on this clone: Its antigen has not been determined. No clone much larger than this one lies a single base away; base qualities are absent.

The same data also contributed to another study, on human thymus T cells. The second study, in turn, reports: Donors were immunologically healthy infants undergoing open corrective cardiac surgery for congenital heart defects in Finland. Thymus tissue was obtained as surgical resects removed during corrective cardiac surgery. Biased V and J gene segment usage appeared to be present in both thymic and peripheral blood repertoires. Highly overlapping thymic TCR repertoires among unrelated individuals were reported in the related research. The study used eight infant thymus samples plus four related peripheral blood samples to characterize TCR alpha and beta repertoires. Donor ages ranged from about 7 to 244 days, and the cohort comprised about six male and a couple of female infants. Thymocytes were mechanically released from the tissue and were stored as pellets of about 9-33 million cells at -70 degrees C. A QIAsymphony instrument was used to extract genomic DNA from frozen cell pellets. Using the immunoSEQ multiplex PCR assay, the TCRB and TCRAD loci were amplified from a standardized quantity of quality-controlled genomic DNA. Amplicons spanned the V(D)J region at a length sufficient to cover the CDR3 and identify V and J genes. The amplicons were sequenced on an Illumina platform via the commercial immunoSEQ service. Primer bias and sequencing errors were corrected as previously described, and TCRAD and TCRB were defined on the basis of the IMGT database. Analysis of the repertoires was done with immunoSEQ Analyzer 3.0 and VDJTools and included basic statistics, V/J segment usage, diversity estimates, rarefaction and pairwise overlap. Diversity was estimated with Chao1, ChaoE, Efron-Thisted, Shannon and inverse Simpson indices, and also on datasets down-sampled to the smallest sample. Repertoire overlap used strict matching of CDR3 nucleotide sequence, V gene and J gene, with Jaccard-based multidimensional scaling clustering. On average, thymus samples yielded around 800,000 unique TCRB clonotypes, whereas blood samples yielded around 88,000.

The sequence is built from TRBV7-9 and TRBJ1-2, and TRBD1 matches 7 of the central bases. The receptor was derived from a boy under three years old with a congenital heart defect. Donor details come from another sample of the same person, matched by shared clones. Sequenced input: thymocytes. The CDR3 loop reads CASSFNEEQGCNYGYTF. The DNA reads as follows: TGTGCCAGCAGCTTCAATGAAGAACAGGGGTGTAACTATGGCTACACCTTC.